The 21 T cell receptor beta chains given below trace back to one sample, sequenced in a study of beta chain features in type 1 diabetes. Expressed TCRB transcripts were sequenced because the entire RNA isolate underwent reverse transcription. Generated by immunoSEQ multiplex PCR, the TCRdb table keeps only in-frame clones and is missing some. The sample lists roughly 500,000 clones, approximately 10% occurring once. The sample comprised naive CD4+ T cells from blood. The source is a woman under 30 in good health.

A few counts support this clone. The chain carries TRBV6-6 and TRBJ1-2, with D possibly matching TRBD1 (5 bases). Germline CDR1 is MNHNY and CDR2 is SVGAGI (reference sequence). This CDR3 is built from 13 residues. Deletions cut 2 bases from V and 8 bases from J, with 12 bases between. The CDR3 bases are TGTGCCAGCAGTTACGGGGCAGGGCAGGGCTACACCTTC. It encodes CASSYGAGQGYTF.

J is TRBJ1-2 and V is TRBV7-8; the match to TRBD1 covers 7 bases. The V segment lost 5 bases and the J segment 2 bases; nucleotides outside the gene matches: 23. The germline CDR1 and CDR2 sequences are SGHVS and FQNEAQ. The CDR3 length is 20 residues. CDR3 sequence reads: CASSGLRFPPEKGQNYGYTF. CDR3 in DNA: TGTGCCAGCAGCGGCCTTCGTTTTCCCCCCGAGAAGGGACAGAACTATGGCTACACCTTC. The full variable domain, in which reference TRBV7-8 and TRBJ1-2 provide the parts outside the CDR3, is GAGVSQSPRYKVAKRGQDVALRCDPISGHVSLFWYQQALGQGPEFLTYFQNEAQLDKSGLPSDRFFAERPEGSVSTLKIQRTQQEDSAVYLCASSGLRFPPEKGQNYGYTFGSGTRLTVV.

This clone was seen only a few times. V and J are TRBV9 and TRBJ2-1; perhaps TRBD1 as D (5 bases). Germline CDR1 is SGDLS and CDR2 is YYNGEE. This CDR3 comprises 14 residues. Between the trimmed V and J ends, which lost 0 bases and 8 bases, there was a span of 12 bases. The CDR3 is CASSVAPGRDEQFF. The CDR3 DNA is TGTGCCAGCAGCGTAGCTCCTGGCAGGGATGAGCAGTTCTTC.

This clone was recorded a few times. The rearrangement links TRBV19 to TRBJ1-5, with D tentatively TRBD1 (5 bases). From germline, CDR1 is LNHDA and CDR2 SQIVND (reference sequence). V lost 8 bases to trimming and J lost 1 base, with 15 bases between them. The CDR3 sequence is 15 residues long. The CDR3 spells CASGNWGMSNQPQHF. The CDR3, as DNA: TGTGCCAGTGGAAATTGGGGGATGAGCAATCAGCCCCAGCATTTT.

This clone was counted between two and nine times. The chain has TRBV7-3 and TRBJ2-5; 8 bases align to TRBD1. The CDR3 spans 16 residues. Germline V CDR1 and CDR2: SGHTA, FQGTGA. Trimming cost V 5 bases and J 5 bases; bases outside gene matches: 13. The CDR3 loop is CASSLSGGGPWETQYF. CDR3 DNA sequence: TGTGCCAGCAGCCTATCAGGGGGCGGACCTTGGGAGACCCAGTACTTC.

This clone has a handful of counts. The chain uses TRBV18 and TRBJ2-7; 7 bases are shared with TRBD1. There are 14 residues in the CDR3. Germline-derived CDR1 and CDR2 are KGHSH and LQKENI. The trim removed 6 bases at V and 3 bases at J, leaving 8 bases unmatched. CDR3 protein: CASSPNRGGYEQYV. CDR3 bases: TGTGCCAGCTCCCCGAACAGGGGTGGCTACGAGCAGTACGTC.

The chain has TRBV19 and TRBJ2-5, with 8 bases matching TRBD2. The CDR3 contains 16 residues. V shed 4 bases, J shed 5 bases, and the junction held 12 bases outside the gene matches. Germline values: CDR1 LNHDA, CDR2 SQIVND (reference sequence). The CDR3 reads CASSTRFASSGETQYF. In DNA form, the CDR3 reads TGTGCCAGTAGTACCAGATTCGCTTCTAGCGGGGAGACCCAGTACTTC.

This clone came up a few times. The V gene is TRBV5-1, the J gene TRBJ1-5; possible D gene TRBD1, 5 bases. V was cut by 1 base and J by 8 bases, with 7 bases left in between. Germline V CDR1 and CDR2: SGHRS, YFSETQ. This CDR3 comprises 12 residues. The CDR3 sequence: CASSLQGKPQHF. The CDR3 DNA reads as TGCGCCAGCAGCTTGCAGGGCAAGCCCCAGCATTTT.

This clone was detected a few times. The chain has TRBV14 and TRBJ1-1, with 7 bases matching TRBD1. Unmatched junction bases numbered 5, after V lost 4 bases and J lost 3 bases. The CDR3 extends over 14 amino acids. Germline V gene sequence: CDR1 SGHDN, CDR2 FVKESK. The CDR3 DNA reads TGTGCCAGCAGCCCCCTTGACAGGGACACTGAAGCTTTCTTT. Amino acids: CASSPLDRDTEAFF. Complete variable domain (other parts from reference TRBV14 and TRBJ1-1): EAGVTQFPSHSVIEKGQTVTLRCDPISGHDNLYWYRRVMGKEIKFLLHFVKESKQDESGMPNNRFLAERTGGTYSTLKVQPAELEDSGVYFCASSPLDRDTEAFFGQGTRLTVV.

This chain uses TRBV30 with TRBJ1-5; a weak D match, TRBD1 (5 bases). CDR1 and CDR2 from the germline V gene are GTSNPN and SVGIG (reference sequence). The CDR3 loop spans 14 amino acids. V lost 5 bases and J 7 bases, leaving 18 bases between the germline ends. The CDR3 bases are TGTGCCTGGGACATTGGGACTCCCGGGCAGCCCCAGCATTTT. Its translation is CAWDIGTPGQPQHF.

This clone has more than one count but fewer than ten. V and J are TRBV29-1 and TRBJ2-7; TRBD1 might be the D (6 bases). The CDR3 has 11 residues. V lost 6 bases to trimming and J lost 11 bases, with 17 bases between them. CDR1 and CDR2 (germline): SQVTM, ANQGSEA. CDR3 region: CSVRGRAREYF. CDR3 coding DNA: TGCAGCGTGAGGGGGAGAGCCCGTGAGTACTTC.

This chain links TRBV15 with TRBJ1-1; D not resolved. With 2 bases removed from V and 0 bases from J, the gap between germline ends came to 4 bases. The germline CDR1 and CDR2 sequences are LNHNV and YYDKDF (reference sequence). The CDR3 consists of 13 residues. The CDR3 DNA follows: TGTGCCACCAGCAGATATTTGAACACTGAAGCTTTCTTT. It is translated as CATSRYLNTEAFF.

In its sample, this clone was seen a few times. The chain has TRBV7-2 and TRBJ1-2; the match to TRBD1 covers 7 bases. V lost 5 bases and J lost 5; bases outside the gene matches: 20. The CDR3 totals 18 residues. The germline CDR1 and CDR2 sequences are SGHTA and FQGNSA. CDR3 sequence (DNA): TGTGCCAGCAGCGCGCTGTCACCTCCGGGACAGCGGAAATATGGCTACACCTTC. It specifies CASSALSPPGQRKYGYTF.

This clone was seen a handful of times. This chain uses TRBV10-3 with TRBJ2-1, with 11 positions matching TRBD2. This CDR3 is built from 14 residues. V lost 2 bases and J lost 8; bases outside the gene matches: 2. CDR1 is ENHRY and CDR2 is SYGVKD in the germline V gene. CDR3: CAISEGLAGHEQFF. The CDR3 nucleotides read TGTGCCATCAGTGAGGGACTAGCGGGCCATGAGCAGTTCTTC.

V is TRBV14 and J is TRBJ2-3, with 11 bases identical to TRBD2. The CDR3 consists of 16 residues. After removal of 3 bases from V and 6 bases from J, the junction contained 8 bases not matched to a gene. Germline V gene data show CDR1 as SGHDN and CDR2 as FVKESK. DNA for the CDR3: TGTGCCAGCAGCCAGCCACTAGCGGGGGCCATGGATACGCAGTATTTT. Translation gives CASSQPLAGAMDTQYF.

This clone was counted a few times. This rearrangement joins TRBV10-3 to TRBJ2-7; 9 nucleotides line up with TRBD1. J gave up 2 bases and V 6 bases, and 5 bases lay outside the gene matches. This CDR3 region has 14 residues. Germline V gene data show CDR1 as ENHRY and CDR2 as SYGVKD. The CDR3 loop is CAISPGTGPYEQYV. DNA for the CDR3: TGTGCCATCAGCCCCGGGACAGGGCCCTACGAGCAGTACGTC.

The table lists this clone with a few counts. The chain carries TRBV11-2 and TRBJ2-3, with D possibly being TRBD2 (5 bases). Between the trimmed V and J ends, which lost 2 bases and 6 bases, there was a span of 12 bases. The length of the CDR3 is 14 residues. Germline assignment: CDR1 SGHAT and CDR2 FQNNGV. This chain's CDR3 is CASSLLALADTQYF. The CDR3 bases are TGTGCCAGCAGCTTACTAGCATTAGCGGATACGCAGTATTTT.

Regarding this clone: Other nucleotide sequences from this sample produce the same CDR3. The gene calls are TRBV9 and TRBJ2-7; D uncertain. The CDR3 consists of 14 residues. V was cut by 0 bases and J by 0 bases, with 7 bases left in between. Germline lookup yields CDR1 SGDLS and CDR2 YYNGEE. The CDR3 DNA reads as TGTGCCAGCAGCGTAGGCACAGACTCCTACGAGCAGTACTTC. Its protein product is CASSVGTDSYEQYF. The full variable domain, completed using reference TRBV9 and TRBJ2-7, is DSGVTQTPKHLITATGQRVTLRCSPRSGDLSVYWYQQSLDQGLQFLIQYYNGEERAKGNILERFSAQQFPDLHSELNLSSLELGDSALYFCASSVGTDSYEQYFGPGTRLTVT.

The chain recombines TRBV4-3 with TRBJ1-2, with 7 nucleotides matching TRBD1. The V and J ends lost 0 bases and 7 bases, in that order; junction bases with no gene match: 8. CDR1 and CDR2 (germline): LGHNA, YSLEER. CDR3 length equals 15 residues. In nucleotides, the CDR3 is TGCGCCAGCAGCCAAGACAGATGGGCAGGGGGTGGCTACACCTTC. Protein sequence: CASSQDRWAGGGYTF.

This clone was seen once. The CDR3, as DNA: TGTGCCAGCAGACATAACAGGGCTCCCAAAAACATTCAGTACTTC. Amino acid sequence: CASRHNRAPKNIQYF. The chain uses TRBV28 and TRBJ2-4; possibly TRBD1 for D (6 bases). V was clipped by 6 bases and J by 2 bases, with 14 bases between them. CDR1 and CDR2 (germline): MDHEN, SYDVKM. The CDR3 is made up of 15 amino acids.

The chain joins TRBV6-1 to TRBJ2-3; 8 bases fit TRBD1. In germline, CDR1 is MNHNS, CDR2 SASEGT. The V gene end was trimmed by 9 bases and the J gene end by 3 bases; junction bases not matched to a gene: 5. The CDR3 spans 13 residues. This CDR3 is CASLRTGTDTQYF. CDR3 sequence (DNA): TGTGCCAGTCTTCGGACAGGGACAGATACGCAGTATTTT.